Following are 26 T cell receptor beta chains from one sample sequenced in a study of blood T cell repertoires in COVID-19. This table comes from immunoSEQ multiplex PCR, and its TCRdb copy is limited to in-frame clones, with some not included. The profile shows more than 200,000 clones, 86% of them singletons. The sample was peripheral blood. The receptors originated from a man aged 25 to 45 with active or convalescent COVID-19.

This chain links TRBV7-8 with TRBJ1-1; 9 bases line up with TRBD1. The CDR3 length is 13 residues. V dropped 1 base and J dropped 11; count of bases not matched to a gene: 5. CDR1 is SGHVS and CDR2 is FQNEAQ in the germline V gene. The CDR3 protein is CASSLGTGVDAFF. DNA of the CDR3: TGTGCCAGCAGCTTAGGGACAGGGGTTGACGCTTTCTTT.

The CDR3 DNA sequence: TGTGCCAGCTCACCTTCGACTAGCGGGCGTTTACCCACAGATACGCAGTATTTT. It is translated as CASSPSTSGRLPTDTQYF. The chain couples TRBV18 to TRBJ2-3; 10 bases line up with TRBD2. CDR3 length: 18 amino acids. The V gene end was trimmed by 3 bases and the J gene end by 2 bases; junction bases not matched to a gene: 11. The germline CDR1 and CDR2 sequences are KGHSH and LQKENI.

The chain combines TRBV11-2 with TRBJ2-7, with D perhaps TRBD1 (6 bases). CDR1 and CDR2 from the germline V gene are SGHAT and FQNNGV. V lost 5 bases, J lost 4 bases, and 21 bases lay in between. The CDR3 is 16 amino acids. In DNA, the CDR3 is TGTGCCAGCAGCCGTATGGCCGGGACATCAGGATACGAGCAGTACTTC. It yields the protein CASSRMAGTSGYEQYF.

This rearrangement joins TRBV29-1 to TRBJ1-2; TRBD1 might be the D (5 bases). This CDR3 has 11 residues. Germline V gives CDR1 SQVTM, CDR2 ANQGSEA. V lost 6 bases to trimming and J lost 6 bases, with 11 bases between them. The CDR3 sequence is CSVARGDGYTF. CDR3 in DNA: TGCAGCGTCGCCCGGGGGGATGGCTACACCTTC. The full variable domain, completed using reference TRBV29-1 and TRBJ1-2, is SAVISQKPSRDICQRGTSLTIQCQVDSQVTMMFWYRQQPGQSLTLIATANQGSEATYESGFVIDKFPISRPNLTFSTLTVSNMSPEDSSIYLCSVARGDGYTFGSGTRLTVV.

The chain is built from TRBV6-2 or TRBV6-3 and TRBJ2-2, with 10 bases that match TRBD2. The CDR3 runs 18 residues. Germline loops: CDR1 MNHEY, CDR2 SVGEGT. The J segment lost 3 bases and the V segment lost 1 base, leaving 8 bases of the junction unmatched. The CDR3 sequence: CASSYYPASGGYTGELFF. DNA of the CDR3: TGTGCCAGCAGTTACTATCCGGCTAGCGGGGGCTACACCGGGGAGCTGTTTTTT.

V gene TRBV3-1 (or the pseudogene TRBV3-2) combines with J gene TRBJ1-1; D gene uncertain. The V and J ends lost 0 bases and 4 bases respectively, with 12 bases between them. Germline V CDR1 and CDR2: LGHDT, YNNKEL (reference sequence). The CDR3 length is 15 residues. CDR3 DNA: TGTGCCAGCAGCCAAGATCCGGGTTTGGGCACTGAAGCTTTCTTT. Encoded protein: CASSQDPGLGTEAFF.

This rearrangement joins TRBV12-3 or TRBV12-4 to TRBJ2-2; TRBD1 matches 8 bases. With 8 bases clipped from V and 7 bases from J, the junction kept 6 bases outside the gene matches. This CDR3 is built from 13 residues. For the CDR3, the DNA is TGTGCCAGCTTCCAGGGGGCTCTCGGGGAGCTGTTTTTT. Residues: CASFQGALGELFF.

The chain has TRBV9 and TRBJ1-6, with D unresolved. From germline, CDR1 is SGDLS and CDR2 YYNGEE. The CDR3 loop spans 16 amino acids. V was clipped by 2 bases and J by 6 bases, with 15 bases between them. CDR3 sequence reads: CASSVGLKFGNSPLHF. CDR3 DNA: TGTGCCAGCAGCGTCGGTTTAAAGTTCGGTAATTCACCCCTCCACTTT.

This chain connects TRBV7-9 to TRBJ2-7; D is unresolved. Germline CDR1 SEHNR, CDR2 FQNEAQ (reference sequence). The V gene lost 9 bases and the J gene lost 1 base, with 22 bases spanning the gap. The CDR3 extends over 16 amino acids. CDR3 in amino acids: CASAMWAGSQSYEQYF. The CDR3 bases are TGTGCCAGTGCAATGTGGGCAGGTTCACAGTCCTACGAGCAGTACTTC.

This clone is deemed medium-sized. The chain combines TRBV11-2 with TRBJ2-7; 7 positions agree with TRBD2. The CDR3 spans 14 residues. Trimming at V came to 5 bases and at J to 4 bases, leaving 8 bases not matched to a gene. In germline, CDR1 is SGHAT, CDR2 FQNNGV. Here the CDR3 reads CASSLGDSGYEQYF. CDR3 in DNA: TGTGCCAGCAGCCTAGGGGATAGCGGGTACGAGCAGTACTTC.

The chain links TRBV5-1 to TRBJ2-7, with 8 bases fitting TRBD2. The CDR3 loop spans 15 amino acids. CDR1 and CDR2 (germline): SGHRS, YFSETQ. V was pared by 4 bases and J by 2 bases, with 8 bases of the junction left unmatched. CDR3 coding DNA: TGCGCCAGCAGCGCCTCCGGGACTAGTCCCTACGAGCAGTACTTC. It yields the protein CASSASGTSPYEQYF.

A single count supports this clone. V gene TRBV19 combines with J gene TRBJ2-6; a weak D match, TRBD1 (6 bases). V was cut by 3 bases and J by 0 bases, with 6 bases left in between. This CDR3 has 15 amino acids. The V gene's germline CDR1 is LNHDA and CDR2 SQIVND (reference sequence). CDR3 region: CASSMDSSGANVLTF. The CDR3 DNA sequence: TGTGCCAGTAGTATGGACAGCTCTGGGGCCAACGTCCTGACTTTC.

The chain couples TRBV11-1 to TRBJ2-1, with D maybe TRBD1 (6 bases). Trimming removed 0 bases at V and 4 bases at J, with 16 bases between. CDR3 size: 17 residues. Germline lookup yields CDR1 SGHAT and CDR2 FQDESV (reference sequence). The CDR3 loop reads CASSLAGQTSSYNEQFF. In DNA form, the CDR3 reads TGTGCCAGCAGCTTAGCCGGACAGACGTCTTCTTACAATGAGCAGTTCTTC. The variable domain in full, with the rest retrieved from reference TRBV11-1 and TRBJ2-1, is EAEVAQSPRYKITEKSQAVAFWCDPISGHATLYWYRQILGQGPELLVQFQDESVVDDSQLPKDRFSAERLKGVDSTLKIQPAELGDSAMYLCASSLAGQTSSYNEQFFGPGTRLTVL.

This chain joins TRBV6-5 and TRBJ1-2; 9 bases match TRBD1. In germline, CDR1 is MNHEY, CDR2 SVGAGI. V was pared by 6 bases and J by 7 bases, with 12 bases of the junction left unmatched. The CDR3 totals 15 residues. CDR3 in amino acids: CASSLPGQGGAGYTF. CDR3 DNA sequence: TGTGCCAGCAGCCTTCCGGGACAGGGTGGGGCTGGCTACACCTTC.

A few counts support this clone. CDR3 nucleotides: TGTGCCAGCAGCCAAGGTCCGCGGATTGAAGCTTTCTTT. Protein sequence: CASSQGPRIEAFF. The gene calls are TRBV3-1 (or the pseudogene TRBV3-2) and TRBJ1-1; D uncertain. The CDR3 covers 13 residues. Per the germline V gene, CDR1 is LGHDT and CDR2 is YNNKEL (reference sequence). V lost 1 base, J lost 7 bases, and 10 bases lay in between.

This chain uses TRBV6-6 with TRBJ1-1; D is unresolved. The germline V and J ends were trimmed by 6 bases and 6 bases, with 11 bases remaining between them. The germline CDR1 and CDR2 sequences are MNHNY and SVGAGI (reference sequence). This CDR3 is 12 amino acids long. This CDR3 reads CASSGGLPEAFF. DNA of the CDR3: TGTGCCAGCAGCGGAGGTTTACCTGAAGCTTTCTTT.

This clone was counted a single time. V gene TRBV10-2 combines with J gene TRBJ1-2; TRBD1 matches 9 bases. CDR1 WSHSY and CDR2 SAAADI come from the germline V gene. V lost 0 bases and J lost 4; bases outside the gene matches: 3. The CDR3 is 15 amino acids. This CDR3 is CASSESQGAPYGYTF. The CDR3 bases are TGCGCCAGCAGTGAGTCACAGGGGGCCCCCTATGGCTACACCTTC.

This chain joins TRBV5-1 and TRBJ2-2; 10 bases agree with TRBD1. The junction had 13 bases not matched to a gene; V was cut back by 2 bases and J by 6 bases. CDR1 SGHRS and CDR2 YFSETQ come from the germline V gene. CDR3 size: 18 residues. The CDR3 nucleotides are TGCGCCAGCAGCTTCTTTAGTTTGGGACAGGGGAGCTCCGGGGAGCTGTTTTTT. Translating gives CASSFFSLGQGSSGELFF.

The gene calls are TRBV6-6 and TRBJ2-7; D is unresolved. CDR1 is MNHNY and CDR2 is SVGAGI in the germline V gene (reference sequence). This CDR3 has 14 residues. The V and J ends lost 1 base and 2 bases respectively, with 9 bases between them. CDR3 loop: CASSYLTEAYEQYF. DNA for the CDR3: TGTGCCAGCAGTTACTTAACAGAAGCCTACGAGCAGTACTTC.

The rearrangement joins TRBV6-6 to TRBJ2-6; D ambiguous. The CDR3 contains 16 residues. The germline V and J ends were trimmed by 7 bases and 1 base, with 14 bases remaining between them. The germline V gene has CDR1 MNHNY and CDR2 SVGAGI (reference sequence). The DNA of the CDR3 is TGTGCCAGCACTGAGACACGGCCTTCTGGGGCCAACGTCCTGACTTTC. This translates into CASTETRPSGANVLTF.

The gene calls are TRBV5-1 and TRBJ2-3; 11 nucleotides line up with TRBD2. V lost 4 bases to trimming and J lost 1 base; unmatched junction nucleotides: 5. Germline loops: CDR1 SGHRS, CDR2 YFSETQ. The CDR3 is 16 residues long. CDR3 in DNA: TGCGCCAGCAGCCCAGTTAGCGGGGGGGGCACAGATACGCAGTATTTT. Amino acid sequence: CASSPVSGGGTDTQYF.

This sequence joins TRBV21-1 and TRBJ1-6; the table assigns TRBD1, which was not confirmed against the DNA. TRBV21-1 is given as a pseudogene. The CDR3 contains 14 residues. The CDR3 DNA sequence: TGTGCCAGCAAGGAGAGGGGGCAGGGTTCACCCCTCCACTTT. This translates into CASKERGQGSPLHF.

The V and J genes are TRBV14 and TRBJ2-1, with D tentatively TRBD2 (5 bases). The germline V and J ends were trimmed by 0 bases and 2 bases, with 11 bases remaining between them. Germline V lookup: CDR1 SGHDN, CDR2 FVKESK. This CDR3 has 16 residues. The CDR3 region is CASSQDQADAYNEQFF. As DNA, the CDR3 is TGTGCCAGCAGCCAAGATCAAGCGGATGCCTACAATGAGCAGTTCTTC. Full variable domain (outside the CDR3, taken from reference TRBV14 and TRBJ2-1): EAGVTQFPSHSVIEKGQTVTLRCDPISGHDNLYWYRRVMGKEIKFLLHFVKESKQDESGMPNNRFLAERTGGTYSTLKVQPAELEDSGVYFCASSQDQADAYNEQFFGPGTRLTVL.

The chain combines TRBV12-3 or TRBV12-4 with TRBJ2-5, with a possible D match to TRBD1 (6 bases). There are 13 residues in the CDR3. V lost 0 bases and J lost 4, with 6 bases in between. The CDR3: CASSLAQGETQYF. CDR3 DNA: TGTGCCAGCAGTTTAGCACAGGGAGAGACCCAGTACTTC.

The chain carries TRBV24-1 and TRBJ2-1, with 7 bases lining up with TRBD1. V dropped 3 bases and J dropped 12; count of bases not matched to a gene: 13. The germline CDR1 and CDR2 sequences are KGHDR and SFDVKD. The CDR3 loop spans 15 amino acids. CDR3 sequence reads: CATSDGQAPLKGQFF. CDR3 DNA: TGTGCCACCAGTGATGGACAGGCGCCCCTCAAGGGGCAGTTCTTC.

The chain carries TRBV4-3 and TRBJ2-7, with TRBD2 matching over 11 bases. The V segment lost 2 bases and the J segment 6 bases; nucleotides outside the gene matches: 3. Germline V gene data show CDR1 as LGHNA and CDR2 as YSLEER. The CDR3 sequence is 14 residues long. CDR3 loop: CASSQSSGGREQYF. DNA for the CDR3: TGCGCCAGCAGCCAATCTAGCGGGGGGCGCGAGCAGTACTTC.